This T cell receptor (beta chain) emerged from a study of identical twins. As to this clonotype: The antigen remains undetermined.

TCRdb reanalysed the 5' RACE reads using MiXCR and keeps one entry per CDR3 protein. The sample includes hundreds of thousands of distinct CDR3 sequences, around 24% seen only once; the top ten take about 3%. Broader study findings: For out-of-frame alpha sequences shared by twins, low generation probability was in excess.

Germline lookup yields CDR1 MRHNA and CDR2 SNTAGT. Trimming left V 4 bases short and J 5 bases short, with 16 bases between. This CDR3 spans 15 amino acids. These same records also appear under a second study, on T cells expressing NK-cell markers. Per that study: Underlying the TCR beta repertoires were sorted CD3+CD56+NKG2C+, CD3+CD56+NKG2C- and CD3+CD56-NKG2C+ T cells. In several experiments, an anti-gamma-delta TCR antibody restricted sorting to alpha-beta TCR T cells.

The sequenced sample consisted of CD4+ T cells sorted from blood. This TCR came from a woman aged 18-35 years in good health. The chain links TRBV6-4 to TRBJ2-3; a possible D gene is TRBD2 (6 bases). Here the CDR3 DNA reads TGTGCCAGCAGTGTGGAGGGAGTGGGTATAGATACGCAGTATTTT. This codes for CASSVEGVGIDTQYF.